This T cell receptor beta chain was documented in a study of Ad26.COV2.S vaccination and SARS-CoV-2 variants. About the study: Ad26.COV2.S was injected intramuscularly once or twice, 56 days apart.

Described treatment: about 20 received Ad26.COV2.S at low or high dose, single or two shots; roughly 5 received placebo; per-sample allocation not given. Sampling happened 63 days after the first vaccine or placebo injection. An Ad26 vector carrying the Wuhan-strain SARS-CoV-2 spike served as the vaccine. TCRdb's copy holds only in-frame clones and misses some; the assay was immunoSEQ multiplex PCR. The repertoire holds fewer than 400,000 clones, with less than 90% as singletons. The CDR3 sequence is 13 residues long. Germline V gene lookup returns CDR1 SGHVS and CDR2 FQNEAQ. V lost 7 bases and J lost 6, with 15 bases in between.

The source of this sequence is a person between 18 and 59 years old who received the Ad26.COV2.S COVID-19 vaccine or a placebo. The J gene is TRBJ1-1, the V gene TRBV7-8, with D possibly matching TRBD1 (6 bases). The sequencing used peripheral blood, collected in a trial of Ad26.COV2.S vaccine versus placebo. Here the CDR3 reads CASKLTGRPEAFF. The CDR3 DNA reads TGTGCCAGCAAATTAACAGGGCGCCCTGAAGCTTTCTTT.